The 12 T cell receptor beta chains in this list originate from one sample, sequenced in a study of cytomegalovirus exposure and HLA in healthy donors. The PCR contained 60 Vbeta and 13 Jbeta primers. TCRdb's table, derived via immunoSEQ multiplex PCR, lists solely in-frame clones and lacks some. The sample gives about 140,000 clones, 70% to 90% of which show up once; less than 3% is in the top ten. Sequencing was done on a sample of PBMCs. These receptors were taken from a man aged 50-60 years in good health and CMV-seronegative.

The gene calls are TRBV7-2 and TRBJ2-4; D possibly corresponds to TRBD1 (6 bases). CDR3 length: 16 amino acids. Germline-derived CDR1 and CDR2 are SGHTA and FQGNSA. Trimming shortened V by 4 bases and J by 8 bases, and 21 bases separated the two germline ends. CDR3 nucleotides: TGTGCCAGCAGCTCTTACAGCGAAAGGGGGTTAGACATTCAGTACTTC. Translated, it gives CASSSYSERGLDIQYF.

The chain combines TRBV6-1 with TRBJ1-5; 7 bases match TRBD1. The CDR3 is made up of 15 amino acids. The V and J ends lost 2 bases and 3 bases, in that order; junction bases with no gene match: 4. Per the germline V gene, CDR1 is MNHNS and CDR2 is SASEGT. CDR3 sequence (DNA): TGTGCCAGCAGTGAAAGACAGGGCTTCAATCAGCCCCAGCATTTT. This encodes CASSERQGFNQPQHF.

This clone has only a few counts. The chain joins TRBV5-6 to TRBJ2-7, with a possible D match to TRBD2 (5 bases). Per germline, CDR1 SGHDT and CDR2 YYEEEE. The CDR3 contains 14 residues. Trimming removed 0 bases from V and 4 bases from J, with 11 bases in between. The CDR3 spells CASSLAGMEYEQYF. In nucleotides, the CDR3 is TGTGCCAGCAGCTTGGCCGGGATGGAGTACGAGCAGTACTTC. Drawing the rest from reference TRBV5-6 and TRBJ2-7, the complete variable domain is DAGVTQSPTHLIKTRGQQVTLRCSPKSGHDTVSWYQQALGQGPQFIFQYYEEEERQRGNFPDRFSGHQFPNYSSELNVNALLLGDSALYLCASSLAGMEYEQYFGPGTRLTVT.

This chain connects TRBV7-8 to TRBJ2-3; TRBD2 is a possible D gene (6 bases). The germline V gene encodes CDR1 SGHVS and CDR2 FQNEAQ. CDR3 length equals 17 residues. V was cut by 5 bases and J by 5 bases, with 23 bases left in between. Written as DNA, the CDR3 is TGTGCCAGCAGCCAGCGACTACCGACCACGGGGGTAGATACGCAGTATTTT. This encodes CASSQRLPTTGVDTQYF.

The CDR3 DNA is TGTGCCAGCAGCCCCCGGCCCGAGAACAGGGGATCCTATGGCTACACCTTC. This codes for CASSPRPENRGSYGYTF. The rearrangement joins TRBV9 to TRBJ1-2, with 7 bases aligning to TRBD1. The V gene end was trimmed by 4 bases and the J gene end by 4 bases; junction bases not matched to a gene: 16. CDR3 length equals 17 residues. CDR1 is SGDLS and CDR2 is YYNGEE in the germline V gene.

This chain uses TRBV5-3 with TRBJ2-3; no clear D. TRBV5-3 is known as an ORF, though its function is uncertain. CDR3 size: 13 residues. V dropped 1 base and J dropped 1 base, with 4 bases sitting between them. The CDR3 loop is CARSLRGTDTQYF. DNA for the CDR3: TGTGCCAGAAGCTTGCGGGGCACAGATACGCAGTATTTT.

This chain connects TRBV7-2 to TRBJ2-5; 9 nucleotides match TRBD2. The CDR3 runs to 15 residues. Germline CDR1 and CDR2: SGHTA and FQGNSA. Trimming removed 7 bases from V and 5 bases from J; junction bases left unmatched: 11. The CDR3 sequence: CASTSQGLASETQYF. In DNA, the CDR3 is TGTGCCAGCACCAGCCAAGGACTAGCGTCCGAGACCCAGTACTTC.

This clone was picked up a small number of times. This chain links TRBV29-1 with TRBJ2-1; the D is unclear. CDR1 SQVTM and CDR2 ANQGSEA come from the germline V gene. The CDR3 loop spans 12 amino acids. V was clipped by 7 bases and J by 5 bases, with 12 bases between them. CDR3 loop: CSAALLNNEQFF. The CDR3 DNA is TGCAGCGCTGCTCTGCTAAACAATGAGCAGTTCTTC.

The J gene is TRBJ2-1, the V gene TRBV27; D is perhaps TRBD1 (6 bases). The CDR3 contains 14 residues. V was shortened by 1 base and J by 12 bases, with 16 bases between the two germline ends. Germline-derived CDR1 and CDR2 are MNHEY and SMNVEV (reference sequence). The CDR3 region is CASSLWGSTGGQFF. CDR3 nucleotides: TGTGCCAGCAGTTTATGGGGCTCGACAGGTGGGCAGTTCTTC.

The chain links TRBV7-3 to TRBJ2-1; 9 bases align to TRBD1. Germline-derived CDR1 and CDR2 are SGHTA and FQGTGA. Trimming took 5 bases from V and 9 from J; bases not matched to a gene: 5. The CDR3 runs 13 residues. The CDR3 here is CASSPTGGFEQFF. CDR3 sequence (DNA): TGTGCCAGCAGCCCAACAGGGGGCTTTGAGCAGTTCTTC.

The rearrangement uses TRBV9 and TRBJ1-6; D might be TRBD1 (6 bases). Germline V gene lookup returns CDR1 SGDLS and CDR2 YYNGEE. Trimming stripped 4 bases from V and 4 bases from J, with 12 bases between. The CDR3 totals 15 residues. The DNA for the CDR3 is TGTGCCAGCAGCCCTGAACAGGGATATAATTCACCCCTCCACTTT. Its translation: CASSPEQGYNSPLHF.

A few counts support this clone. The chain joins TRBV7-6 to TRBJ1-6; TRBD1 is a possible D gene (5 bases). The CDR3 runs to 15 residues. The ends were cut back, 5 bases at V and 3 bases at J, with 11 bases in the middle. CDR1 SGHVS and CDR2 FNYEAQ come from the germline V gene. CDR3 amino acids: CASSGNGGYNSPLHF. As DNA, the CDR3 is TGTGCCAGCAGCGGTAACGGGGGCTATAATTCACCCCTCCACTTT.